The next 28 T cell receptor beta chains were all read from a single sample in a study of early T cells in non-severe SARS-CoV-2 infection. TCRdb called the 5' RACE reads again in MiXCR, with one record for every CDR3 protein. Of roughly 81,000 distinct CDR3 sequences in the sample, over 10% were seen once. Sequenced input: whole blood. The receptors come from an adult who was a healthcare worker with PCR-confirmed SARS-CoV-2 infection or an uninfected control (not recorded which).

This clonotype was recorded a few times. The chain has TRBV9 and TRBJ2-7; 9 bases line up with TRBD1. CDR1 and CDR2 (germline): SGDLS, YYNGEE. The ends lost 3 bases at V and 6 bases at J; junction bases unmatched: 7. The CDR3 runs 14 residues. CDR3 nucleotides: TGTGCCAGCAGCGCGACCGGGACAGGGTCCGAGCAGTACTTC. This translates into CASSATGTGSEQYF.

This clonotype has at least ten counts. This chain joins TRBV7-9 and TRBJ2-1, with D possibly matching TRBD2 (5 bases). V was trimmed by 1 base and J by 8 bases, leaving 6 bases between them. This CDR3 spans 12 amino acids. Germline lookup yields CDR1 SEHNR and CDR2 FQNEAQ (reference sequence). CDR3 amino acids: CASSLVGDEQFF. The CDR3 coding sequence is TGTGCCAGCAGCTTAGTCGGGGATGAGCAGTTCTTC.

V usage is TRBV10-3 and J usage is TRBJ2-2; 13 bases line up with TRBD2. The CDR3 runs 17 residues. Germline CDR1 and CDR2: ENHRY and SYGVKD. With V trimmed by 6 bases and J by 4 bases, 8 bases remained unmatched. CDR3 in amino acids: CAIRDTGTSGTTGELFF. The CDR3 DNA sequence: TGTGCCATCAGGGACACCGGGACTAGCGGGACCACCGGGGAGCTGTTTTTT.

This clonotype has more than one count but fewer than ten. This chain uses TRBV3-1 with TRBJ1-4; D unclear. This CDR3 is 13 amino acids long. Trimming pared 2 bases from V and 12 bases from J, leaving 13 bases between. The germline CDR1 and CDR2 sequences are LGHDT and YNNKEL (reference sequence). CDR3 sequence: CASSQTGPGELFF. As DNA, the CDR3 is TGTGCCAGCAGCCAAACCGGGCCTGGGGAACTGTTTTTT.

V and J are TRBV5-1 and TRBJ2-6; no definite D call. CDR1 and CDR2 (germline): SGHRS, YFSETQ. The CDR3 is 16 amino acids. V was cut by 4 bases and J by 0 bases, with 11 bases left in between. CDR3 coding DNA: TGCGCCAGCAGCCTGCGGACGGCCTCTGGGGCCAACGTCCTGACTTTC. This encodes CASSLRTASGANVLTF.

The CDR3 DNA sequence: TGCAGCGTTGAGACGGTGAGCGGCTACACCTTC. Its protein is CSVETVSGYTF. This chain links TRBV29-1 with TRBJ1-2; D remains ambiguous. V shed 3 bases and J shed 8 bases, with 10 bases lying between them. CDR1 and CDR2 (germline): SQVTM, ANQGSEA. The CDR3 is made up of 11 amino acids.

This clonotype was recorded a few times. The chain uses TRBV29-1 and TRBJ1-2; 7 bases align to TRBD1. Germline V lookup: CDR1 SQVTM, CDR2 ANQGSEA. V gave up 7 bases and J gave up 4 bases; unmatched junction bases: 9. This CDR3 has 13 residues. The CDR3 nucleotides are TGCAGCGCCGGGACAGCGACTATCTATGGCTACACCTTC. Translated: CSAGTATIYGYTF.

This clonotype has just a few counts. The chain is built from TRBV18 and TRBJ2-7; 14 nucleotides line up with TRBD2. CDR1 KGHSH and CDR2 LQKENI come from the germline V gene. The length of the CDR3 is 16 residues. After removal of 3 bases from V and 4 bases from J, the junction contained 5 bases not matched to a gene. DNA of the CDR3: TGTGCCAGCTCACCGGGACTAGCGGGAGTTGCATACGAGCAGTACTTC. This sequence encodes CASSPGLAGVAYEQYF.

The sample holds a few counts of this clonotype. The J gene is TRBJ2-1, the V gene TRBV5-1; D is possibly TRBD1 (6 bases). This CDR3 has 17 residues. Trimming took off 0 bases at V and 8 bases at J, with 21 bases between the two ends. Germline CDR1 is SGHRS and CDR2 is YFSETQ. The chain's CDR3 is CASSLGAQQGPTDEQFF. CDR3 bases: TGCGCCAGCAGCTTGGGAGCCCAACAGGGCCCCACCGATGAGCAGTTCTTC.

This clonotype was counted ten times or more. The genes are TRBV2 and TRBJ2-1, with no clear D. This CDR3 has 15 residues. V was cut by 1 base and J by 3 bases, with 10 bases left in between. Per the germline V gene, CDR1 is SNHLY and CDR2 is FYNNEI. This CDR3 reads CASSEGQVFYNEQFF. CDR3 DNA sequence: TGTGCCAGCAGTGAAGGGCAGGTATTCTACAATGAGCAGTTCTTC.

This clonotype occurred many times. The chain is built from TRBV15 and TRBJ1-2; the match to TRBD1 covers 10 bases. The CDR3 spans 15 residues. V lost 5 bases and J lost 3; bases outside the gene matches: 6. Germline CDR1 is LNHNV and CDR2 is YYDKDF (reference sequence). The CDR3: CATSGRDRGDYGYTF. The CDR3 DNA reads TGTGCCACCAGCGGTCGGGACAGGGGAGACTATGGCTACACCTTC. Full variable domain (outside the CDR3, taken from reference TRBV15 and TRBJ1-2): DAMVIQNPRYQVTQFGKPVTLSCSQTLNHNVMYWYQQKSSQAPKLLFHYYDKDFNNEADTPDNFQSRRPNTSFCFLDIRSPGLGDTAMYLCATSGRDRGDYGYTFGSGTRLTVV.

This clonotype was seen more than once but under ten times. The chain couples TRBV7-2 to TRBJ2-3, with D tentatively TRBD2 (6 bases). The CDR3 contains 14 residues. Per the germline V gene, CDR1 is SGHTA and CDR2 is FQGNSA. V was clipped by 5 bases and J by 7 bases, with 16 bases between them. The CDR3 reads CASSPRTGGYTQYF. In DNA, the CDR3 is TGTGCCAGCAGCCCCCGAACTGGGGGGTATACGCAGTATTTT.

This clonotype was seen once. The rearrangement joins TRBV2 to TRBJ2-1; the D gene is possibly TRBD1 (5 bases). CDR1 SNHLY and CDR2 FYNNEI come from the germline V gene. Trimming stripped 4 bases from V and 6 bases from J, with 7 bases between. The CDR3 extends over 12 amino acids. The CDR3 reads CASSGDSNEQFF. The CDR3, as DNA: TGTGCCAGCAGTGGAGACAGCAATGAGCAGTTCTTC.

This clonotype was seen a few times. This chain uses TRBV11-1 with TRBJ2-7; D might be TRBD1 (6 bases). Trimming took 5 bases from V and 4 from J, leaving 15 bases between them. This CDR3 region has 14 residues. Germline V gene lookup returns CDR1 SGHAT and CDR2 FQDESV (reference sequence). The CDR3 sequence is CASSTRTGSYEQYF. The CDR3 nucleotides read TGTGCCAGCAGCACCCGCACAGGGAGTTACGAGCAGTACTTC.

The V call is TRBV18, the J call TRBJ1-2; 7 bases are a match to TRBD1. With 2 bases clipped from V and 8 bases from J, the junction kept 5 bases outside the gene matches. CDR3 length: 13 residues. Germline-derived CDR1 and CDR2 are KGHSH and LQKENI. The CDR3 sequence is CASSPEQGYGYTF. Written as DNA, the CDR3 is TGTGCCAGCTCACCAGAACAGGGGTACGGCTACACCTTC. The variable domain in full, completed from reference TRBV18 and TRBJ1-2, reads NAGVMQNPRHLVRRRGQEARLRCSPMKGHSHVYWYRQLPEEGLKFMVYLQKENIIDESGMPKERFSAEFPKEGPSILRIQQVVRGDSAAYFCASSPEQGYGYTFGSGTRLTVV.

The sample holds many counts of this clonotype. J is TRBJ2-7 and V is TRBV5-1; 9 bases are shared with TRBD2. J lost 3 bases, V lost 1 base, and 2 bases had no gene match. This CDR3 is built from 14 residues. Germline V gives CDR1 SGHRS, CDR2 YFSETQ. The CDR3 spells CASSLNSGSYEQYF. DNA of the CDR3: TGCGCCAGCAGCTTGAATAGCGGGAGCTACGAGCAGTACTTC. Filled out from reference TRBV5-1 and TRBJ2-7, the complete variable domain reads KAGVTQTPRYLIKTRGQQVTLSCSPISGHRSVSWYQQTPGQGLQFLFEYFSETQRNKGNFPGRFSGRQFSNSRSEMNVSTLELGDSALYLCASSLNSGSYEQYFGPGTRLTVT.

The chain uses TRBV6-5 and TRBJ1-1, with D possibly matching TRBD1 (5 bases). Trimming removed 8 bases from V and 5 bases from J, with 9 bases in between. This CDR3 contains 11 residues. Germline CDR1 and CDR2: MNHEY and SVGAGI. In DNA form, the CDR3 reads TGTGCCAGCGCAGGACAAACTGAAGCTTTCTTT. This translates into CASAGQTEAFF.

V usage is TRBV5-4 and J usage is TRBJ2-3, with TRBD1 identical over 8 bases. CDR3 length equals 15 residues. J lost 3 bases, V lost 4 bases, and 7 bases had no gene match. Germline lookup yields CDR1 SGHNT and CDR2 YYREEE (reference sequence). The CDR3 loop is CASSRTGLKTDTQYF. DNA of the CDR3: TGTGCCAGCAGCCGGACAGGGCTGAAGACAGATACGCAGTATTTT.

J is TRBJ2-1 and V is TRBV11-1, with a weak D call TRBD2 (6 bases). There are 18 residues in the CDR3. CDR1 SGHAT and CDR2 FQDESV come from the germline V gene (reference sequence). Between the trimmed V and J ends, which lost 1 base and 6 bases, there was a span of 22 bases. CDR3 DNA: TGTGCCAGCAGCTTAGACTCCAGGACTACCTTTTTCTGCAATGAGCAGTTCTTC. Its translation is CASSLDSRTTFFCNEQFF.

This clonotype came up many times. This chain links TRBV10-1 with TRBJ1-1; D unresolved. The CDR3 length is 15 residues. V was cut by 5 bases and J by 0 bases, with 13 bases left in between. Germline V gives CDR1 WNHNN, CDR2 SYGVQD (reference sequence). The CDR3 loop reads CASSMSRALNTEAFF. For the CDR3, the DNA is TGCGCCAGCAGTATGAGCCGGGCCCTGAACACTGAAGCTTTCTTT.

Concerning this clonotype: This may come from a read error, since a much larger clone is one base off. The chain uses TRBV7-7 and TRBJ2-7; weak D call: TRBD1 (5 bases). CDR3 length equals 13 residues. CDR1 and CDR2 (germline): SSHAT, FNYEAQ (reference sequence). CDR3 protein: CASSLGQSYDQYF. The CDR3 DNA reads TGTGCTAGCAGCTTAGGACAAAGCTACGATCAGTACTTC. The whole variable domain, remainder taken from reference TRBV7-7 and TRBJ2-7, is GAGVSQSPRYKVTKRGQDVTLRCDPISSHATLYWYQQALGQGPEFLTYFNYEAQPDKSGLPSDRFSAERPEGSISTLTIQRTEQRDSAMYRCASSLGQSYDQYFGPGTRLTVT.

This clonotype has only a few counts. The chain links TRBV12-3 or TRBV12-4 to TRBJ2-1; unclear D gene. The CDR3 is 12 residues long. Trimming shortened V by 4 bases and J by 8 bases, and 9 bases separated the two germline ends. In DNA, the CDR3 is TGTGCCAGCAGTTCGGCCCTACATGAGCAGTTCTTC. Its translation is CASSSALHEQFF.

The gene calls are TRBV12-3 or TRBV12-4 and TRBJ1-5; tentative D call: TRBD1 (5 bases). The germline V and J ends were trimmed by 3 bases and 0 bases, with 9 bases remaining between them. The CDR3 sequence is 15 residues long. For the CDR3, the DNA is TGTGCCAGCAGTTTTGGGGGGTCTAGCAATCAGCCCCAGCATTTT. It translates to CASSFGGSSNQPQHF.

This clonotype was found a few times. The chain has TRBV7-8 and TRBJ2-5, with TRBD2 matching over 14 bases. Losses at the gene ends were 5 bases for V and 4 bases for J; bases not matched to a gene: 9. CDR3 length: 17 amino acids. Germline loops: CDR1 SGHVS, CDR2 FQNEAQ. As DNA, the CDR3 is TGTGCCAGCAGCACGCGACTAGCGGGAGGGCCAGTAGAGACCCAGTACTTC. It specifies CASSTRLAGGPVETQYF.

The rearrangement uses TRBV28 and TRBJ2-1; D is possibly TRBD1 (6 bases). From germline, CDR1 is MDHEN and CDR2 SYDVKM. V was shortened by 3 bases and J by 9 bases, with 18 bases between the two germline ends. The CDR3 runs to 15 residues. Here the CDR3 DNA reads TGTGCCAGCAGTTTTAATGGGGTCGCCAGGGGTGAGCAGTTCTTC. Protein: CASSFNGVARGEQFF. The full variable domain, completed using reference TRBV28 and TRBJ2-1, is DVKVTQSSRYLVKRTGEKVFLECVQDMDHENMFWYRQDPGLGLRLIYFSYDVKMKEKGDIPEGYSVSREKKERFSLILESASTNQTSMYLCASSFNGVARGEQFFGPGTRLTVL.

This clonotype was recorded many times. The chain uses TRBV6-5 and TRBJ2-7; 7 bases fit TRBD2. Germline CDR1 reads MNHEY; CDR2 reads SVGAGI. The length of the CDR3 is 14 residues. Germline trimming cut 7 bases from V and 3 bases from J; bases unmatched to any gene: 9. This CDR3 is CASTSLGGYYEQYF. In DNA form, the CDR3 reads TGTGCCAGCACCTCGTTGGGGGGGTACTACGAGCAGTACTTC.

The chain is built from TRBV6-1 and TRBJ2-5; D call uncertain. CDR3 length: 15 amino acids. The V end lost 2 bases, the J end lost 3 bases, and 13 bases lay between the germline ends. The V gene's germline CDR1 is MNHNS and CDR2 SASEGT. The DNA of the CDR3 is TGTGCCAGCAGTGAACCTTGGGAACTCAAAGAGACCCAGTACTTC. Translated, it gives CASSEPWELKETQYF.

This clonotype appeared many times. This chain connects TRBV5-6 to TRBJ1-1, with D possibly matching TRBD1 (6 bases). This CDR3 contains 14 residues. From germline, CDR1 is SGHDT and CDR2 YYEEEE. V was trimmed by 5 bases and J by 3 bases, leaving 14 bases between them. The CDR3 DNA follows: TGTGCCAGCAGGACGTGGGGGCTAGACACTGAAGCTTTCTTT. Its protein is CASRTWGLDTEAFF.